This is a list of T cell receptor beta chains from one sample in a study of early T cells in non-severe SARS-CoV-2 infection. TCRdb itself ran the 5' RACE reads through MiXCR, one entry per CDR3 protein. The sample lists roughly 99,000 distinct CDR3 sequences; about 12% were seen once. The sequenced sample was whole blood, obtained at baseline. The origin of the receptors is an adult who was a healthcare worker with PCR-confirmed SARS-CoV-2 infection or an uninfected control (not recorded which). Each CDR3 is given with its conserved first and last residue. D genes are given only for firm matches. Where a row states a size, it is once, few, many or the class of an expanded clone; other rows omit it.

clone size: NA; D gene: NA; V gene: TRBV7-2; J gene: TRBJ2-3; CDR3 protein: CASSFPPGRGVGDTQYF; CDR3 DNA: TGTGCCAGCAGCTTCCCCCCCGGGCGAGGGGTAGGAGATACGCAGTATTTT
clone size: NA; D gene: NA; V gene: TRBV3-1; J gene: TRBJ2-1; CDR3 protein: CASSQVAVPNEQFF; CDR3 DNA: TGTGCCAGCAGCCAAGTCGCCGTTCCCAATGAGCAGTTCTTC
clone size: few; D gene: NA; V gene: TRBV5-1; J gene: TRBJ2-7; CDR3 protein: CASSLSGKYSYEQYF; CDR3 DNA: TGCGCCAGCAGCTTGTCAGGGAAATACTCCTACGAGCAGTACTTC
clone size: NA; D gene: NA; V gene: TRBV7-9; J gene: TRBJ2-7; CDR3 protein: CASSSRGEGSHEQYF; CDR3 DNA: TGTGCCAGCAGCTCACGGGGAGAGGGTAGCCACGAGCAGTACTTC
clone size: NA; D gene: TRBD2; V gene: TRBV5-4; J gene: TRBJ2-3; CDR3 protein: CASSRGLAGSTDTQYF; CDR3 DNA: TGTGCCAGCAGCCGCGGACTAGCGGGAAGCACAGATACGCAGTATTTT
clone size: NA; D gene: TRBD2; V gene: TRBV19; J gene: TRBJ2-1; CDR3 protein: CASSGLAGAYNEQFF; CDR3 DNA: TGTGCCAGTTCGGGACTAGCGGGAGCCTACAATGAGCAGTTCTTC
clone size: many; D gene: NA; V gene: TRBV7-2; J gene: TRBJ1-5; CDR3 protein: CASSLEHRSNQPQHF; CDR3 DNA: TGTGCCAGCAGCTTAGAACACCGTAGCAATCAGCCCCAGCATTTT
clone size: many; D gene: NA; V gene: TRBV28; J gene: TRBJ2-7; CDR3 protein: CASSSGAGLVDF; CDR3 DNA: TGTGCCAGCAGTTCCGGGGCCGGTCTTGTGGACTTC
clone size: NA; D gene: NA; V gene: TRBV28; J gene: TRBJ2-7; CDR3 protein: CASSFRGPSQGQYF; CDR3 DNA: TGTGCCAGCAGTTTCCGTGGACCTTCTCAAGGGCAGTACTTC
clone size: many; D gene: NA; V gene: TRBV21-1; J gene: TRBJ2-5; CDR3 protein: CASSTHPCLLPQETQYF; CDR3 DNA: TGTGCCAGCAGCACTCACCCGTGTCTCCTCCCTCAGGAGACCCAGTACTTC
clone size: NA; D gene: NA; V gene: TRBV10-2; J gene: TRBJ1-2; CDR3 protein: CASSGGDYGYTF; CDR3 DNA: TGCGCCAGCAGTGGGGGGGACTATGGCTACACCTTC
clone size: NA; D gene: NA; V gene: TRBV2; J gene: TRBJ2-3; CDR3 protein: CASNRETSTDTQYF; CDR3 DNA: TGTGCCAGCAACCGGGAGACTAGCACAGATACGCAGTATTTT
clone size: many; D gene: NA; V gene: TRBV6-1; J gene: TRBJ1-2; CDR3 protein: CASSERSLSPSGGYTF; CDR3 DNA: TGTGCCAGCAGTGAACGATCCCTGTCCCCTTCAGGTGGCTACACCTTC
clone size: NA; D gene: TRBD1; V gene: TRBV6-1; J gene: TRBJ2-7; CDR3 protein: CASRRLPRGPDEQYF; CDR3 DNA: TGTGCCAGCAGGAGACTCCCAAGGGGGCCGGATGAGCAGTACTTC
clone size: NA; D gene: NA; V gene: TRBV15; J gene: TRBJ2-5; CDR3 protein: CATSFSDRAQYF; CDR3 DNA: TGTGCCACCAGCTTCTCCGATCGGGCCCAGTACTTC
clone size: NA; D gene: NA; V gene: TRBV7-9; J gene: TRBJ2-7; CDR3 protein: CASSWNGGHEQYF; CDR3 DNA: TGTGCCAGCAGCTGGAACGGGGGGCACGAGCAGTACTTC
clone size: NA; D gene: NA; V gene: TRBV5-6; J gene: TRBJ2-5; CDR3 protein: CASNPRGKGGETQYF; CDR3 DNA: TGTGCCAGCAACCCCCGAGGAAAGGGGGGTGAGACCCAGTACTTC
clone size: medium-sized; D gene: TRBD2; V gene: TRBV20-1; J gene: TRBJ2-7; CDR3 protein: CSARDPGLAGTVEQYF; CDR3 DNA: TGCAGTGCTAGAGACCCCGGACTAGCGGGAACAGTCGAGCAGTACTTC